A selection of T cell receptor beta chains follows, all from one sample in a study of identical twins. TCRdb re-called the 5' RACE reads through MiXCR, storing one row per CDR3 protein. The data show around 500,000 distinct CDR3 sequences, 14% seen once. The sample also formed part of further work on yellow fever vaccine responses in identical twins.

The specimen was CD4+ T cells sorted from blood. The receptors shown here come from a woman aged 18-35 years in good health. CDR3s include the opening cysteine and the closing phenylalanine or tryptophan. Each record gives: J gene, D gene, clone size, V gene, CDR3 DNA, CDR3 protein. A D gene is named only where the DNA matches it firmly. Only part of the rows carry a size: once, few, many, or a class if the clone is expanded.

TRBJ1-1 | . | . | TRBV5-1 | TGCGCCAGCAGCTTGGACGGGCCTAAGAACACTGAAGCTTTCTTT | CASSLDGPKNTEAFF
TRBJ2-3 | . | . | TRBV15 | TGTGCCACGAGGCGGGAAGGCACAGATACGCAGTATTTT | CATRREGTDTQYF
TRBJ2-5 | TRBD2 | few | TRBV5-1 | TGCGCCAGCAGCTTGCAACCCCAATTGGGACTAGAGGAGACCCAGTACTTC | CASSLQPQLGLEETQYF
TRBJ2-7 | TRBD1 | . | TRBV19 | TGTGCCAGTAGTATCACCGGGACAGGGTACCACGAGCAGTACTTC | CASSITGTGYHEQYF
TRBJ2-3 | TRBD1 | . | TRBV7-2 | TGTGCCAGCAGCGACGGGATCGACAGGGGGCGCTTGCAGTATTTT | CASSDGIDRGRLQYF
TRBJ2-7 | . | . | TRBV5-5 | TGTGCCAGCAGCTTAATTCAGGGAACGAGCTCCTACGAGCAGTACTTC | CASSLIQGTSSYEQYF
TRBJ2-7 | TRBD1 | . | TRBV15 | TGTGCCACCAGCGGCCGGACAGGGGGCGGGGGGCAGTACTTC | CATSGRTGGGGQYF
TRBJ2-2 | . | few | TRBV7-9 | TGTGCCAGCAGCTTAGAGGGCAGAGGCACCGGGGAGCTGTTTTTT | CASSLEGRGTGELFF
TRBJ2-2 | TRBD1 | few | TRBV28 | TGTGCCAGCAGTCAATGGGGGACAGGGAACACCGGGGAGCTGTTTTTT | CASSQWGTGNTGELFF
TRBJ1-3 | . | . | TRBV6-1 | TGTGCCAGCAGTGAACTTCAGGGTCAACAAAGCTCTGGAAACACCATATATTTT | CASSELQGQQSSGNTIYF
TRBJ2-7 | . | few | TRBV6-2/TRBV6-3 | TGTGCCAGCGGCCCCCGGGTGGGGGCCTCCTACGAGCAGTACTTC | CASGPRVGASYEQYF
TRBJ2-7 | . | few | TRBV11-2 | TGTGCCAGCAGCTTAGATACAGGATCCTACGAGCAGTACTTC | CASSLDTGSYEQYF
TRBJ2-5 | TRBD1 | . | TRBV6-5 | TGTGCCAGCAATTCTCCGGGACAGGGAGTCGCCCAGTACTTC | CASNSPGQGVAQYF
TRBJ2-1 | TRBD1 | . | TRBV6-1 | TGTGCCAGCAGTCGGACAGGGGAGTACAATGAGCAGTTCTTC | CASSRTGEYNEQFF
TRBJ1-5 | . | few | TRBV6-1 | TGTGCCAGCAGAGTCGAAAGCAATCAGCCCCAGCATTTT | CASRVESNQPQHF
TRBJ2-7 | TRBD1 | . | TRBV5-1 | TGCGCCAGCAGCTTGGCCGGCCAGGGGGTCGACGAGCAGTACTTC | CASSLAGQGVDEQYF
TRBJ2-1 | TRBD1 | few | TRBV7-9 | TGTGCCAGCAGCTTAGCGCTGGGACAGGCCTACAATGAGCAGTTCTTC | CASSLALGQAYNEQFF